These 21 T cell receptor beta chains originate from one sample sequenced in a study of T-cell reconstitution after alpha-beta-depleted transplantation in children. Researchers prepared the TCRbeta library using unique molecular identifiers, the study reports. TCRdb re-analysed the PCR reads in MiXCR, keeping a single row per CDR3 protein. The sample consists of roughly 300,000 distinct CDR3 sequences, nearly 10% of them appearing once. The specimen was PBMCs from the stem cell graft donor, collected from the stem cell graft. These receptors were obtained from a human donor who donated a stem cell graft to a child with SCID.

This clonotype was counted between two and nine times. J is TRBJ2-3 and V is TRBV5-1; TRBD1 might be the D (5 bases). Trimming shortened V by 4 bases and J by 6 bases, and 15 bases separated the two germline ends. Germline CDR1 SGHRS, CDR2 YFSETQ. The CDR3 has 14 amino acids. CDR3 residues: CASSKRQPGDTQYF. For the CDR3, the DNA is TGCGCCAGCAGCAAACGACAGCCCGGGGATACGCAGTATTTT. Full variable domain (remainder filled in from reference TRBV5-1 and TRBJ2-3): KAGVTQTPRYLIKTRGQQVTLSCSPISGHRSVSWYQQTPGQGLQFLFEYFSETQRNKGNFPGRFSGRQFSNSRSEMNVSTLELGDSALYLCASSKRQPGDTQYFGPGTRLTVL.

This clonotype occurred a few times. The chain joins TRBV7-8 to TRBJ1-2; 7 bases fit TRBD1. The CDR3 loop spans 16 amino acids. V trimming: 1 base; J trimming: 5 bases; junction bases outside the gene matches: 10. Germline V lookup: CDR1 SGHVS, CDR2 FQNEAQ. The CDR3 reads CASSLGRQGMRYGYTF. As DNA, the CDR3 is TGTGCCAGCAGCTTAGGAAGACAGGGCATGCGGTATGGCTACACCTTC.

This chain joins TRBV7-6 and TRBJ2-7; unclear D gene. Germline V CDR1 and CDR2: SGHVS, FNYEAQ. The CDR3 runs 15 residues. Trimming shortened V by 1 base and J by 3 bases, and 13 bases separated the two germline ends. This CDR3 is CASSLGHTGGYEQYF. CDR3 sequence (DNA): TGTGCCAGCAGCTTAGGCCACACCGGTGGCTACGAGCAGTACTTC.

This chain connects TRBV7-2 to TRBJ2-4; no firm D call. Germline V CDR1 and CDR2: SGHTA, FQGNSA. CDR3 length: 14 residues. Deletions cut 3 bases from V and 0 bases from J, with 6 bases between. CDR3 DNA: TGTGCCAGCAGCTTCGAGATAGCCAAAAACATTCAGTACTTC. Translating it yields CASSFEIAKNIQYF.

In this sample, this clonotype turned up a few times. The gene calls are TRBV28 and TRBJ2-2, with TRBD2 identical over 8 bases. Trimming at V came to 6 bases and at J to 1 base, leaving 4 bases not matched to a gene. Germline lookup yields CDR1 MDHEN and CDR2 SYDVKM. The CDR3 is made up of 15 amino acids. In DNA form, the CDR3 reads TGTGCCAGCAGCCGGGGGGGATGGAACACCGGGGAGCTGTTTTTT. Amino acid sequence: CASSRGGWNTGELFF.

This clonotype occurred many times. V and J are TRBV7-9 and TRBJ2-1; D gene unclear. In germline, CDR1 is SEHNR, CDR2 FQNEAQ (reference sequence). This CDR3 is 13 amino acids long. Trimming removed 5 bases from V and 7 bases from J, with 12 bases in between. The CDR3 spells CASSPPYVNEQFF. CDR3 bases: TGTGCCAGCAGCCCCCCCTATGTGAATGAGCAGTTCTTC.

This clonotype was seen many times. The rearrangement uses TRBV10-3 and TRBJ2-3; no clear D. CDR1 and CDR2 from the germline V gene are ENHRY and SYGVKD. This CDR3 contains 14 residues. Trimming stripped 7 bases from V and 0 bases from J, with 11 bases between. CDR3 protein: CAITSAPSTDTQYF. The CDR3 coding sequence is TGTGCCATCACATCAGCCCCTAGCACAGATACGCAGTATTTT.

The J gene is TRBJ1-5, the V gene TRBV12-3 or TRBV12-4, with D perhaps TRBD1 (5 bases). V lost 4 bases and J 9 bases, leaving 16 bases between the germline ends. The CDR3 totals 14 residues. CDR3 amino acids: CASSSSVERGPQHF. CDR3 bases: TGTGCCAGCAGTTCCTCGGTTGAGAGGGGGCCCCAGCATTTT.

This clonotype was detected many times. This rearrangement joins TRBV6-1 to TRBJ2-3; D is unclear. Germline CDR1 and CDR2: MNHNS and SASEGT. The CDR3 runs 13 residues. V lost 10 bases and J lost 1, with 12 bases in between. The CDR3 reads CATRVYGTDTQYF. CDR3 in DNA: TGTGCCACAAGAGTCTACGGCACAGATACGCAGTATTTT.

This clonotype showed up many times. The gene calls are TRBV5-1 and TRBJ2-2; D not resolved. CDR3 length: 15 amino acids. The V end lost 0 bases, the J end lost 0 bases, and 6 bases lay between the germline ends. The germline V gene encodes CDR1 SGHRS and CDR2 YFSETQ. Here the CDR3 DNA reads TGCGCCAGCAGCTTGGCCGGATCGAACACCGGGGAGCTGTTTTTT. As protein: CASSLAGSNTGELFF.

The CDR3 coding sequence is TGTGCCAGCAGCGTAAGCACTCTCCCGGACAGGGTTGGCAATGAGCAGTTCTTC. It specifies CASSVSTLPDRVGNEQFF. This rearrangement joins TRBV9 to TRBJ2-1; TRBD1 aligns across 8 bases. The V gene end was trimmed by 1 base and the J gene end by 6 bases; junction bases not matched to a gene: 15. Germline CDR1 SGDLS, CDR2 YYNGEE. The CDR3 totals 18 residues.

V and J are TRBV12-3 or TRBV12-4 and TRBJ2-2, with D possibly TRBD2 on 7 matching bases. Trimming stripped 3 bases from V and 4 bases from J, with 12 bases between. This CDR3 has 15 amino acids. The CDR3 DNA follows: TGTGCCAGCAGTTTTGGGGGGGGGCTCACCGGGGAGCTGTTTTTT. Its protein is CASSFGGGLTGELFF.

The table lists this clonotype with a few counts. V usage is TRBV9 and J usage is TRBJ1-1, with D tentatively TRBD1 (5 bases). V was clipped by 4 bases and J by 0 bases, with 10 bases between them. This CDR3 comprises 14 residues. In germline, CDR1 is SGDLS, CDR2 YYNGEE. CDR3 protein: CASSTSGLNTEAFF. In nucleotides, the CDR3 is TGTGCCAGCAGCACGTCAGGGTTGAACACTGAAGCTTTCTTT.

The gene calls are TRBV7-2 and TRBJ1-1; D remains ambiguous. V dropped 5 bases and J dropped 5 bases, with 12 bases sitting between them. Per germline, CDR1 SGHTA and CDR2 FQGNSA. The CDR3 consists of 13 residues. CDR3 region: CASSLTYATEAFF. The CDR3 DNA sequence: TGTGCCAGCAGCCTAACATACGCTACTGAAGCTTTCTTT. Full variable domain (outside the CDR3, taken from reference TRBV7-2 and TRBJ1-1): GAGVSQSPSNKVTEKGKDVELRCDPISGHTALYWYRQSLGQGLEFLIYFQGNSAPDKSGLPSDRFSAERTGGSVSTLTIQRTQQEDSAVYLCASSLTYATEAFFGQGTRLTVV.

This rearrangement joins TRBV27 to TRBJ2-3, with 9 bases lining up with TRBD2. V lost 5 bases to trimming and J lost 5 bases; unmatched junction nucleotides: 8. The CDR3 runs 15 residues. In germline, CDR1 is MNHEY, CDR2 SMNVEV (reference sequence). The CDR3 region is CASSPGGGAVDTQYF. In DNA, the CDR3 is TGTGCCAGCAGTCCTGGCGGGGGGGCGGTAGATACGCAGTATTTT.

This clonotype was counted at least ten times. The chain couples TRBV5-1 to TRBJ2-7, with D possibly TRBD1 on 5 matching bases. Germline V gene sequence: CDR1 SGHRS, CDR2 YFSETQ. The V end was cut by 4 bases, the J end by 9 bases, with 14 bases between. This CDR3 is built from 12 residues. CDR3 in DNA: TGCGCCAGCAGCGAAGCAGGGAAGGCGCAGTACTTC. Its translation: CASSEAGKAQYF.

The chain carries TRBV28 and TRBJ2-7; D not certain. With 6 bases removed from V and 8 bases from J, the gap between germline ends came to 14 bases. This CDR3 spans 12 amino acids. Per germline, CDR1 MDHEN and CDR2 SYDVKM. CDR3 in amino acids: CASSGQAVKQYF. In nucleotides, the CDR3 is TGTGCCAGCAGCGGCCAGGCGGTTAAGCAGTACTTC. Using reference TRBV28 and TRBJ2-7 for the parts outside the CDR3, the full variable domain is DVKVTQSSRYLVKRTGEKVFLECVQDMDHENMFWYRQDPGLGLRLIYFSYDVKMKEKGDIPEGYSVSREKKERFSLILESASTNQTSMYLCASSGQAVKQYFGPGTRLTVT.

The chain uses TRBV7-9 and TRBJ2-5; 10 positions match TRBD2. Germline CDR1 and CDR2: SEHNR and FQNEAQ (reference sequence). J lost 3 bases, V lost 3 bases, and 10 bases had no gene match. There are 17 residues in the CDR3. In DNA form, the CDR3 reads TGTGCCAGCAGCTTTGGTTTACCGGGACTAGCGAAAGAGACCCAGTACTTC. Translation: CASSFGLPGLAKETQYF.

For the CDR3, the DNA is TGCGCCAGCCGGGCAGGGGGCCTCTCCTACGAGCAGTACTTC. Translation: CASRAGGLSYEQYF. The chain couples TRBV5-1 to TRBJ2-7, with TRBD1 identical over 8 bases. The CDR3 is 14 residues long. Germline values: CDR1 SGHRS, CDR2 YFSETQ. Trimming at V came to 7 bases and at J to 0 bases, leaving 6 bases not matched to a gene.

Ten or more counts support this clonotype. The CDR3 DNA reads as TGCGCCAGCAGCACCTATAGCGGGGGGGCTGGCAATGAGCAGTTCTTC. It translates to CASSTYSGGAGNEQFF. The chain combines TRBV5-1 with TRBJ2-1; 11 positions match TRBD2. The CDR3 sequence is 16 residues long. CDR1 and CDR2 (germline): SGHRS, YFSETQ. Trimming cost V 4 bases and J 6 bases; bases outside gene matches: 9.

This clonotype was detected a few times. The genes are TRBV3-1 and TRBJ1-5, with a tentative D call TRBD1 (5 bases). CDR3 length: 14 amino acids. Trimming removed 5 bases from V and 6 bases from J, with 14 bases in between. Germline V gene data show CDR1 as LGHDT and CDR2 as YNNKEL (reference sequence). This CDR3 reads CASSFGGRSQPQHF. The CDR3 nucleotides are TGTGCCAGCAGCTTCGGGGGTAGGAGTCAGCCCCAGCATTTT.